This passage covers 17 T cell receptor beta chains from one sample sequenced in a study of human T cells and chemical hapten exposure. From the RACE reads, TCRdb called clonotypes with MiXCR, one entry per CDR3 protein. The sample has 100,000 or so distinct CDR3 sequences, nearly 35% seen once. Noted time point: patch test 3, about 24 weeks after DPC sensitization. Treatment described: therapeutic diphenylcyclopropenone sensitization with weekly scalp DPC. This sample comprised whole blood, obtained in connection with sensitization to the hapten diphenylcyclopropenone (DPC). The receptors derive from a man aged 35 to 55 with alopecia areata. Some clones in this sample may be carry-over from other donors' samples.

This clonotype was counted only a few times. The J gene is TRBJ1-3, the V gene TRBV30, with D uncertain. V lost 5 bases, J lost 5 bases, and 13 bases lay in between. The CDR3 spans 13 residues. Per germline, CDR1 GTSNPN and CDR2 SVGIG (reference sequence). The CDR3 loop is CAWANSGRNTIYF. The CDR3 DNA is TGTGCCTGGGCCAACAGTGGACGAAACACCATATATTTT.

The chain recombines TRBV6-2 or TRBV6-3 with TRBJ2-1; D perhaps matches TRBD1 (5 bases). This CDR3 has 13 amino acids. Deletions cut 7 bases from V and 8 bases from J, with 15 bases between. In germline, CDR1 is MNHEY, CDR2 SVGEGT. CDR3 in amino acids: CASNRDSSHEQFF. The CDR3, as DNA: TGTGCCAGCAATCGCGACAGTTCCCATGAGCAGTTCTTC.

The chain links TRBV3-1 to TRBJ2-3, with D tentatively TRBD2 (6 bases). The CDR3 is 15 amino acids. Germline CDR1 LGHDT, CDR2 YNNKEL (reference sequence). V lost 2 bases and J 0 bases, leaving 9 bases between the germline ends. CDR3 DNA sequence: TGTGCCAGCAGCCAAACCGGGACTAGCACAGATACGCAGTATTTT. Its protein product is CASSQTGTSTDTQYF.

This clonotype was found a few times. The rearrangement links TRBV6-6 to TRBJ2-7, with 11 bases identical to TRBD1. CDR3 size: 17 residues. Per germline, CDR1 MNHNY and CDR2 SVGAGI (reference sequence). V gave up 5 bases and J gave up 3 bases; unmatched junction bases: 12. This chain's CDR3 is CASSQPGQGANLYEQYV. In nucleotides, the CDR3 is TGTGCCAGCAGTCAACCCGGACAGGGGGCAAATCTCTACGAGCAGTACGTC.

This chain connects TRBV3-2 to TRBJ2-7; the D call TRBD2 from the table was never checked on the DNA. TRBV3-2 constitutes a pseudogene. This CDR3 comprises 16 residues. Here the CDR3 DNA reads TGTGCCAGCACCAGGGAGGCGACAACAAGCTCCTACGAGCAGTACGTC. It is translated as CASTREATTSSYEQYV.

This rearrangement joins TRBV20-1 to TRBJ2-5, with D perhaps matching TRBD2 (6 bases). With 3 bases removed from V and 1 base from J, the gap between germline ends came to 21 bases. Germline V lookup: CDR1 DFQATT, CDR2 SNEGSKA (reference sequence). CDR3 length: 17 amino acids. The CDR3 loop reads CSASRGNAATLQETQYF. CDR3 DNA: TGCAGTGCTAGTCGGGGGAATGCAGCGACTCTCCAAGAGACCCAGTACTTC.

There are a few counts of this clonotype. V and J are TRBV21-1 and TRBJ2-3; the table's TRBD1 call for D was not verified on the DNA. TRBV21-1 is marked as a pseudogene. This CDR3 contains 18 residues. The CDR3, as DNA: TGTGCCAGCCCTCATCCCGATTTAGTGGGGACTAGCACAGATACGCAGTATTTT. Its protein product is CASPHPDLVGTSTDTQYF.

In its sample, this clonotype was seen a few times. This chain uses TRBV29-1 with TRBJ2-3; 7 bases align to TRBD1. The CDR3 totals 15 residues. CDR1 SQVTM and CDR2 ANQGSEA come from the germline V gene. DNA for the CDR3: TGCAGTTATTGGGGCAGGACAGGAGTAACAGATACGCAGTATTTT. Translated: CSYWGRTGVTDTQYF.

The J gene is TRBJ2-3, the V gene TRBV14; 12 bases match TRBD2. Germline V gene data show CDR1 as SGHDN and CDR2 as FVKESK. This CDR3 contains 19 residues. The trim removed 3 bases at V and 5 bases at J, leaving 15 bases unmatched. The CDR3: CASSHRTSGKLLAGDTQYF. CDR3 bases: TGTGCCAGCAGCCATCGGACTAGCGGGAAGTTGTTGGCTGGAGATACGCAGTATTTT.

This clonotype showed up just a few times. V gene TRBV3-1 combines with J gene TRBJ1-3; TRBD1 agrees at 7 bases. V was clipped by 6 bases and J by 5 bases; unmatched bases: 4. Germline V CDR1 and CDR2: LGHDT, YNNKEL (reference sequence). The CDR3 spans 13 residues. CDR3 sequence reads: CASRTGRRNTIYF. CDR3 DNA sequence: TGTGCCAGCAGGACAGGGAGAAGAAACACCATATATTTT.

A few counts support this clonotype. The chain combines TRBV29-1 with TRBJ1-1, with D perhaps matching TRBD1 (5 bases). There are 11 residues in the CDR3. V lost 7 bases to trimming and J lost 0 bases, with 6 bases between them. Germline V CDR1 and CDR2: SQVTM, ANQGSEA. CDR3 in DNA: TGCAGCGGAGGGGTGAACACTGAAGCTTTCTTT. Amino acid sequence: CSGGVNTEAFF.

This chain connects TRBV5-4 to TRBJ2-1; D unclear. V lost 2 bases, J lost 5 bases, and 11 bases lay in between. Germline V CDR1 and CDR2: SGHNT, YYREEE (reference sequence). The CDR3 is made up of 14 amino acids. The CDR3 DNA is TGTGCCAGCAGCTTTTACAAGAAAAACAATGAGCAGTTCTTC. Its translation is CASSFYKKNNEQFF.

The chain is built from TRBV29-1 and TRBJ1-6; 7 bases map to TRBD1. Losses at the gene ends were 6 bases for V and 7 bases for J; bases not matched to a gene: 6. CDR1 SQVTM and CDR2 ANQGSEA come from the germline V gene. CDR3 length: 13 amino acids. Written as DNA, the CDR3 is TGCAGCGTCTCAGGGGGAACCAATTCACCCCTCCACTTT. It translates to CSVSGGTNSPLHF.

CDR3 coding DNA: TGTGCCAGCAGTTACTCAGGACAGGGAGATCAGCCCCAGCATTTT. Translated, it gives CASSYSGQGDQPQHF. V and J are TRBV6-5 and TRBJ1-5; 8 nucleotides align to TRBD1. The germline V gene encodes CDR1 MNHEY and CDR2 SVGAGI. CDR3 length: 15 amino acids. V lost 0 bases to trimming and J lost 5 bases; unmatched junction nucleotides: 3.

This clonotype was seen a handful of times. The V gene is TRBV12-3 or TRBV12-4, the J gene TRBJ2-2; TRBD2 matches at 9 bases. The CDR3 sequence is 17 residues long. V lost 3 bases and J lost 4; bases outside the gene matches: 9. In nucleotides, the CDR3 is TGTGCCAGCAGTTTGTTGACTAGCGGAATCTCCACCGGGGAGCTGTTTTTT. Translated, it gives CASSLLTSGISTGELFF.

V usage is TRBV7-2 and J usage is TRBJ2-4, with 7 bases fitting TRBD2. The CDR3 covers 16 residues. Germline lookup yields CDR1 SGHTA and CDR2 FQGNSA. V shed 5 bases, J shed 0 bases, and the junction held 7 bases outside the gene matches. The CDR3 nucleotides read TGTGCCAGCAGCCAAACTAGCGACCTAGCCAAAAACATTCAGTACTTC. This translates into CASSQTSDLAKNIQYF. The variable domain in full, completed from reference TRBV7-2 and TRBJ2-4, reads GAGVSQSPSNKVTEKGKDVELRCDPISGHTALYWYRQSLGQGLEFLIYFQGNSAPDKSGLPSDRFSAERTGGSVSTLTIQRTQQEDSAVYLCASSQTSDLAKNIQYFGAGTRLSVL.

The chain recombines TRBV28 with TRBJ2-4, with TRBD1 matching over 7 bases. The CDR3 is 12 amino acids. Trimming removed 10 bases from V and 9 bases from J; junction bases left unmatched: 9. Looked up from germline, CDR1 is MDHEN and CDR2 is SYDVKM. CDR3 sequence: CAIKGQEGIQYF. As DNA, the CDR3 is TGTGCCATCAAAGGACAGGAAGGCATTCAGTACTTC. The variable domain in full, with the rest retrieved from reference TRBV28 and TRBJ2-4, is DVKVTQSSRYLVKRTGEKVFLECVQDMDHENMFWYRQDPGLGLRLIYFSYDVKMKEKGDIPEGYSVSREKKERFSLILESASTNQTSMYLCAIKGQEGIQYFGAGTRLSVL.